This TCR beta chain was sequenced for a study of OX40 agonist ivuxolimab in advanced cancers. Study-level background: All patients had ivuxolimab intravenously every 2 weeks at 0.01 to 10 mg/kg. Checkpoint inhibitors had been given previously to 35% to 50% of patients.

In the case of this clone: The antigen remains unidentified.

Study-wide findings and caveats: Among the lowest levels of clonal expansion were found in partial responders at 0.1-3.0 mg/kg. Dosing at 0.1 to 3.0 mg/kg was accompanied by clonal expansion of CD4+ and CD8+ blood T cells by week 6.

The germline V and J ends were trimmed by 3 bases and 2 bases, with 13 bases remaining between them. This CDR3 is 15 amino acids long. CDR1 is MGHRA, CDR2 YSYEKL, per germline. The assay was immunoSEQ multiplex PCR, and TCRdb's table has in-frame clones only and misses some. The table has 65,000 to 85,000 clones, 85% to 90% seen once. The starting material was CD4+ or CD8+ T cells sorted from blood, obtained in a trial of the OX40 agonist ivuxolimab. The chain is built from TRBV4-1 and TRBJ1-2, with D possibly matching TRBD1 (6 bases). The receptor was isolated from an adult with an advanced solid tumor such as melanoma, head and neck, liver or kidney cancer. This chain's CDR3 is CASSQGDRPNYGYTF. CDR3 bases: TGCGCCAGCAGCCAGGGTGACAGGCCCAACTATGGCTACACCTTC.